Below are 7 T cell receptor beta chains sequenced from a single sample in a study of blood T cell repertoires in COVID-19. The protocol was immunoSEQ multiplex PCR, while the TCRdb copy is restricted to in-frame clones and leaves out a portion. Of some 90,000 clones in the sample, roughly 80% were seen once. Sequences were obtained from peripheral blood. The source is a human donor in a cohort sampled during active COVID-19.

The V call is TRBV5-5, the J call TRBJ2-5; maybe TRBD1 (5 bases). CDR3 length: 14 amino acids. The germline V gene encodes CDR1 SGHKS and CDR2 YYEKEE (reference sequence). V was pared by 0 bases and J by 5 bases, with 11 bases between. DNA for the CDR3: TGTGCCAGCAGCTTGGAAGGGGTCGGCGAGACCCAGTACTTC. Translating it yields CASSLEGVGETQYF.

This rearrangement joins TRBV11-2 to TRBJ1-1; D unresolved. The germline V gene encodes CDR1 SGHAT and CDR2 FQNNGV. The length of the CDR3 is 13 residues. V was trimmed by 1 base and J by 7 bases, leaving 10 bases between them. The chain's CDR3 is CASSLVRSREAFF. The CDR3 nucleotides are TGTGCCAGCAGCTTAGTACGGTCTCGTGAAGCTTTCTTT.

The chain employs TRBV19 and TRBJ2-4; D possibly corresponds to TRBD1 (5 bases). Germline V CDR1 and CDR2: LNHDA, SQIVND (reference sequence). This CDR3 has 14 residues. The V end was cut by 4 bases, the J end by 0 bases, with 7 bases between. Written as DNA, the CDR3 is TGTGCCAGTAGTACGACAGTAGCCAAAAACATTCAGTACTTC. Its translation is CASSTTVAKNIQYF.

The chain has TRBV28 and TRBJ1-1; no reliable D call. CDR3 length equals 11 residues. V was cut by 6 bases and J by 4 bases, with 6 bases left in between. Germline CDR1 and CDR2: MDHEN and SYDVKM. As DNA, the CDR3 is TGTGCCAGCAGCCCCCGCACTGAAGCTTTCTTT. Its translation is CASSPRTEAFF.

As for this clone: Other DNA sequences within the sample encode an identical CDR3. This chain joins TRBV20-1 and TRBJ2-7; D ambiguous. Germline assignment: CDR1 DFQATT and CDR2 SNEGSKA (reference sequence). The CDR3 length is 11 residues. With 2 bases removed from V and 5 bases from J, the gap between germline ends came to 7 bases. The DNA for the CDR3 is TGCAGTGCTAGATCTGGCCACGAGCAGTACTTC. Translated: CSARSGHEQYF.

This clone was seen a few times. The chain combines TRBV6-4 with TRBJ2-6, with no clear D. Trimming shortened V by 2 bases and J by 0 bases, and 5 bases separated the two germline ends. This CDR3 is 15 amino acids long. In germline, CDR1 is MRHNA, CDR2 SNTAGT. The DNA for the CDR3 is TGTGCCAGCAGTGACCGGAGCTCTGGGGCCAACGTCCTGACTTTC. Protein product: CASSDRSSGANVLTF.

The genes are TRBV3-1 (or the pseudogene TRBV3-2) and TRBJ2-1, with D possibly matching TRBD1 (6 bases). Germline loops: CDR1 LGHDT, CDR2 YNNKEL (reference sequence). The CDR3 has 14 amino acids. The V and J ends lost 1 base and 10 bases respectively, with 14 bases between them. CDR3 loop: CASSQVRGSGEQFF. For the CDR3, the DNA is TGTGCCAGCAGCCAAGTGAGGGGGAGCGGCGAGCAGTTCTTC.